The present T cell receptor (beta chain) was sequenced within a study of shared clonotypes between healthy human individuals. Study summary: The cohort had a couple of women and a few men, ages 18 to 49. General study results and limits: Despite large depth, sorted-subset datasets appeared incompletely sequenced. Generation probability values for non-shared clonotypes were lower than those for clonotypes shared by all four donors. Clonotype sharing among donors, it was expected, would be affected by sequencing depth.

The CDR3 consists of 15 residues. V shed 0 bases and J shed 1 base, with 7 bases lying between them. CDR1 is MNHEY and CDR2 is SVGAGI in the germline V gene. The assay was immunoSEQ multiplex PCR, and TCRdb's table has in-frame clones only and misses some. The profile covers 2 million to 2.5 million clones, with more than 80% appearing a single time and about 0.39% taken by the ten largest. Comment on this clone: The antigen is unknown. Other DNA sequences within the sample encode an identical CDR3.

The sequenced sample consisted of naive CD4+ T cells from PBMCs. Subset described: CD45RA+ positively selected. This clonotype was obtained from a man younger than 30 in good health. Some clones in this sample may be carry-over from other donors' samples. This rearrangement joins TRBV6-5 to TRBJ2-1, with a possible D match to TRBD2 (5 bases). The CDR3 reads CASSYSRASYNEQFF. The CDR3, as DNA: TGTGCCAGCAGTTACTCGAGGGCGTCCTACAATGAGCAGTTCTTC.